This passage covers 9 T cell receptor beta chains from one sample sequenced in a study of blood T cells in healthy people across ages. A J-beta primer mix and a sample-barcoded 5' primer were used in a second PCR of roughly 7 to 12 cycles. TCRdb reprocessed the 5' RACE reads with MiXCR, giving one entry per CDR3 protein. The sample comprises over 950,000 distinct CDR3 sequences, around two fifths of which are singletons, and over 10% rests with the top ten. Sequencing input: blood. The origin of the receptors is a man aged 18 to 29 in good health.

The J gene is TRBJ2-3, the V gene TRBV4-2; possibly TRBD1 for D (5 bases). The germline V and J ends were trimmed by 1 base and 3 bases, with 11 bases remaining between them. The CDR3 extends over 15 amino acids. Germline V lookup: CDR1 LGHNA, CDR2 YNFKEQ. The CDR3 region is CASSQVSGITDTQYF. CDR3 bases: TGTGCCAGCAGCCAAGTGTCAGGGATAACAGATACGCAGTATTTT.

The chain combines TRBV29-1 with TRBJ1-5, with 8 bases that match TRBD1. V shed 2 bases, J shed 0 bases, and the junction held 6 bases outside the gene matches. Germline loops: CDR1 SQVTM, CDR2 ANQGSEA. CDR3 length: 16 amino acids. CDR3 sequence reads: CSVEIQGADSNQPQHF. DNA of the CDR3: TGCAGCGTTGAAATTCAGGGGGCGGATAGCAATCAGCCCCAGCATTTT.

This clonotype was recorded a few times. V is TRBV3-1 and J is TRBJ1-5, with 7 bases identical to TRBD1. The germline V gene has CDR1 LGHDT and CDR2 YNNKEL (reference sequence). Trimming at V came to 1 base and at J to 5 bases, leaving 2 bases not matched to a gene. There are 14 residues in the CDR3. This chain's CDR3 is CASSQAGGDQPQHF. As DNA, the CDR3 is TGTGCCAGCAGCCAAGCAGGGGGTGATCAGCCCCAGCATTTT. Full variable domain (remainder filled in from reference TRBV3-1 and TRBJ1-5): DTAVSQTPKYLVTQMGNDKSIKCEQNLGHDTMYWYKQDSKKFLKIMFSYNNKELIINETVPNRFSPKSPDKAHLNLHINSLELGDSAVYFCASSQAGGDQPQHFGDGTRLSIL.

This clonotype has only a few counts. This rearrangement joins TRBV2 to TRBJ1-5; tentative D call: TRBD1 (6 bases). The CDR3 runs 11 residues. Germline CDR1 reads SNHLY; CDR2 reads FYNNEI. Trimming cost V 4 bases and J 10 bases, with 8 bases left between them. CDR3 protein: CASSGDTPQHF. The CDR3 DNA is TGTGCCAGCAGTGGGGACACCCCCCAGCATTTT. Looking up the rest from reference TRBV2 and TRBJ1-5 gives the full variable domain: EPEVTQTPSHQVTQMGQEVILRCVPISNHLYFYWYRQILGQKVEFLVSFYNNEISEKSEIFDDQFSVERPDGSNFTLKIRSTKLEDSAMYFCASSGDTPQHFGDGTRLSIL.

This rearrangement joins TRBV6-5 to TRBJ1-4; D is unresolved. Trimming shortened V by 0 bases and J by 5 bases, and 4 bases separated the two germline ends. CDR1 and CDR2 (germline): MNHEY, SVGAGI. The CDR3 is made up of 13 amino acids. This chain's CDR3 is CASSYSVNEKLFF. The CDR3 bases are TGTGCCAGCAGTTACTCGGTGAATGAAAAACTGTTTTTT.

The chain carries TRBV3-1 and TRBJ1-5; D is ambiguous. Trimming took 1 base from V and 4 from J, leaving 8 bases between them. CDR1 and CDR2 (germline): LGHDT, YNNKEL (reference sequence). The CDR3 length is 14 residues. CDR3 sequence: CASSQAGVNQPQHF. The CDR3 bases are TGTGCCAGCAGCCAAGCGGGTGTGAATCAGCCCCAGCATTTT.

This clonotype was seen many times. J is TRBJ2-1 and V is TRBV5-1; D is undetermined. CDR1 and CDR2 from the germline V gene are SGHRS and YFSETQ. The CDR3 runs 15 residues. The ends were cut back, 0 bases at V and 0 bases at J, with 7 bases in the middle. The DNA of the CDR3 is TGCGCCAGCAGCTTGGGCACTCCCTCCTACAATGAGCAGTTCTTC. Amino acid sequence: CASSLGTPSYNEQFF.

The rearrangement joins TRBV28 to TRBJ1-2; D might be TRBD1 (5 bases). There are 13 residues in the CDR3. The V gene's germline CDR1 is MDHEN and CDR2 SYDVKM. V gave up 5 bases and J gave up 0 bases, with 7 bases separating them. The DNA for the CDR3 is TGTGCCAGCAGTCGGGGGACTAACTATGGCTACACCTTC. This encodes CASSRGTNYGYTF.

The CDR3 nucleotides read TGTGCCAGCAGCTTAACGGGGACCGAGGAGACCCAGTACTTC. This gives the protein CASSLTGTEETQYF. This chain joins TRBV7-3 and TRBJ2-5; D tentatively reads TRBD1 or TRBD2 (5 bases each). V lost 0 bases to trimming and J lost 5 bases, with 10 bases between them. The CDR3 runs to 14 residues. CDR1 is SGHTA, CDR2 FQGTGA, per germline.